These 9 T cell receptor beta chains were sequenced from one sample in a study of identical twins. TCRdb reprocessed the 5' RACE reads via MiXCR and lists one record per CDR3 protein. Counted here are 450,000 or so distinct CDR3 sequences, less than 20% occurring once; the ten biggest clones make up 9.5% to 15%. Input material: naive T cells sorted from blood. The receptor source for this set is a man aged 45 to 65 in good health.

This clonotype was seen only a few times. The CDR3 DNA reads TGCAGTGCTAGCGGGGGGTTTTCTAGCACAGATACGCAGTATTTT. It translates to CSASGGFSSTDTQYF. This chain links TRBV20-1 with TRBJ2-3, with 7 positions matching TRBD2. The V gene end was trimmed by 3 bases and the J gene end by 0 bases; junction bases not matched to a gene: 6. The CDR3 runs 15 residues. The germline CDR1 and CDR2 sequences are DFQATT and SNEGSKA (reference sequence).

The chain carries TRBV9 and TRBJ2-7, with 11 bases aligning to TRBD2. The CDR3 covers 18 residues. V lost 0 bases to trimming and J lost 0 bases; unmatched junction nucleotides: 8. Germline values: CDR1 SGDLS, CDR2 YYNGEE. CDR3 loop: CASSVGVTSGDFSYEQYF. The CDR3 DNA sequence: TGTGCCAGCAGCGTAGGAGTGACTAGCGGGGACTTCTCCTACGAGCAGTACTTC.

This clonotype turned up a few times. The V call is TRBV29-1, the J call TRBJ2-3, with no clear D. The CDR3 totals 13 residues. Trimming cost V 5 bases and J 0 bases, with 9 bases left between them. CDR1 is SQVTM and CDR2 is ANQGSEA in the germline V gene. The CDR3 spells CSVNLESTDTQYF. CDR3 coding DNA: TGCAGCGTTAACCTCGAAAGCACAGATACGCAGTATTTT.

This chain connects TRBV4-3 to TRBJ2-2; D is unresolved. The CDR3 has 17 residues. From germline, CDR1 is LGHNA and CDR2 YSLEER. V shed 0 bases and J shed 4 bases, with 15 bases lying between them. The CDR3 region is CASSQDLPGRPTGELFF. The CDR3 DNA is TGCGCCAGCAGCCAAGATCTCCCAGGACGACCCACCGGGGAGCTGTTTTTT.

This clonotype was seen ten or more times. The chain combines TRBV5-1 with TRBJ2-2; no reliable D call. The germline gives CDR1 SGHRS, CDR2 YFSETQ. V shed 5 bases and J shed 2 bases, with 7 bases lying between them. The CDR3 has 13 amino acids. CDR3 amino acids: CASRLDNTGELFF. The CDR3 DNA sequence: TGCGCCAGCAGACTCGACAACACCGGGGAGCTGTTTTTT.

This clonotype was seen repeatedly, ten times or more. This chain connects TRBV4-3 to TRBJ2-7; D not certain. V was shortened by 0 bases and J by 0 bases, with 9 bases between the two germline ends. CDR1 and CDR2 (germline): LGHNA, YSLEER. The CDR3 loop spans 15 amino acids. CDR3 nucleotides: TGCGCCAGCAGCCAAGACCCGGAATCCTCCTACGAGCAGTACTTC. It encodes CASSQDPESSYEQYF.

This clonotype occurred a few times. The V call is TRBV4-2, the J call TRBJ2-3; D unresolved. Germline V gene data show CDR1 as LGHNA and CDR2 as YNFKEQ. This CDR3 has 14 residues. The V end was cut by 0 bases, the J end by 3 bases, with 7 bases between. CDR3 DNA: TGTGCCAGCAGCCAAGATTCACGGACAGATACGCAGTATTTT. Protein sequence: CASSQDSRTDTQYF.

In DNA, the CDR3 is TGCAGTGCCCCGGGCCTCGGGGTCACTGAAGCTTTCTTT. This sequence encodes CSAPGLGVTEAFF. This chain uses TRBV20-1 with TRBJ1-1; D call uncertain. CDR1 and CDR2 from the germline V gene are DFQATT and SNEGSKA (reference sequence). The CDR3 consists of 13 residues. Trimming stripped 6 bases from V and 4 bases from J, with 15 bases between.

The chain is built from TRBV24-1 and TRBJ2-1; TRBD2 matches at 13 bases. The CDR3 has 16 residues. V lost 4 bases and J lost 6; bases outside the gene matches: 5. Germline V gives CDR1 KGHDR, CDR2 SFDVKD. In DNA form, the CDR3 reads TGTGCCACCAGTGACCTCGGACTAGCGGGAGCCAATGAGCAGTTCTTC. This translates into CATSDLGLAGANEQFF.